This T cell receptor (beta chain) was sequenced during a study of cytomegalovirus exposure and HLA in healthy donors. It was with 60 Vbeta and 13 Jbeta primers that the PCR ran. This table comes from immunoSEQ multiplex PCR, and its TCRdb copy is limited to in-frame clones, with some not included. The table shows about 130,000 clones, with approximately 87% occurring only once. Points from the study as a whole: Overall, around 160 TCR beta chains were annotated as cytomegalovirus-associated. In most subjects, TCR beta sequences reportedly gave accurate predictions of HLA-A and HLA-B alleles. In vitro testing confirmed a few CMV-associated chains as specific for CMV antigens. One variant, a missense change in DCLRE1C, was linked in a later analysis to TCR beta V- and J-gene trimming.

This clone has a single count. Its antigen is undetermined. Per germline, CDR1 MDHEN and CDR2 SYDVKM. V was shortened by 7 bases and J by 10 bases, with 22 bases between the two germline ends. This CDR3 has 14 amino acids. This clonotype was obtained from a man younger than 30 in good health and CMV-seropositive. Sequenced material: PBMCs. The chain joins TRBV28 to TRBJ1-2, with a tentative D call TRBD1 (6 bases). The DNA of the CDR3 is TGTGCCAGCACCCCCCACAGGGAGCTAAATGACTACACCTTC. This sequence encodes CASTPHRELNDYTF.